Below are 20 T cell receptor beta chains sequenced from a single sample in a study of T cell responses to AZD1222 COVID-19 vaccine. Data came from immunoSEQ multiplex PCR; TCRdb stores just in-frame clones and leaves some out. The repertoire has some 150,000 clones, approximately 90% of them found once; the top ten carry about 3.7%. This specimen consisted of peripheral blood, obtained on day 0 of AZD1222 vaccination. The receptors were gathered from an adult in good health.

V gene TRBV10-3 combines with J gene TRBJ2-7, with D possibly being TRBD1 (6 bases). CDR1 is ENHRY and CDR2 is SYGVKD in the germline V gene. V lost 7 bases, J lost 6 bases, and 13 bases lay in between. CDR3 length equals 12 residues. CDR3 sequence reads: CAINRDYGEQYF. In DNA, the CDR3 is TGTGCCATCAACAGGGATTATGGCGAGCAGTACTTC.

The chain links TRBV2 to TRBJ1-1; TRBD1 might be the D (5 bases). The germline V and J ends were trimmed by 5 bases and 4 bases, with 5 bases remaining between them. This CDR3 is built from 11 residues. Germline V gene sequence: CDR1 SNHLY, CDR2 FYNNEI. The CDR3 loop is CASSRGTEAFF. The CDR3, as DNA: TGTGCCAGCAGTAGGGGCACTGAAGCTTTCTTT.

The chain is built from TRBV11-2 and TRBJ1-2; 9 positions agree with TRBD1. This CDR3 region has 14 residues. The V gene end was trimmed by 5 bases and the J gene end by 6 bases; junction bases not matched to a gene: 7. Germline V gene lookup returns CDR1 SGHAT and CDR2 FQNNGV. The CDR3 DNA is TGTGCCAGCAGCCCTGGGACAGGGTTGGATGGCTACACCTTC. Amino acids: CASSPGTGLDGYTF. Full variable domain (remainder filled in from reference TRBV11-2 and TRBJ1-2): EAGVAQSPRYKIIEKRQSVAFWCNPISGHATLYWYQQILGQGPKLLIQFQNNGVVDDSQLPKDRFSAERLKGVDSTLKIQPAKLEDSAVYLCASSPGTGLDGYTFGSGTRLTVV.

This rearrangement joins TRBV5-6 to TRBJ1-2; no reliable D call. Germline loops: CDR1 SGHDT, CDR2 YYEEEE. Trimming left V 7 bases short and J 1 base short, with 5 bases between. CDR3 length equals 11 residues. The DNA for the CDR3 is TGTGCCAGCTGGGGTAACTATGGCTACACCTTC. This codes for CASWGNYGYTF. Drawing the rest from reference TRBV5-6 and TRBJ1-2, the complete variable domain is DAGVTQSPTHLIKTRGQQVTLRCSPKSGHDTVSWYQQALGQGPQFIFQYYEEEERQRGNFPDRFSGHQFPNYSSELNVNALLLGDSALYLCASWGNYGYTFGSGTRLTVV.

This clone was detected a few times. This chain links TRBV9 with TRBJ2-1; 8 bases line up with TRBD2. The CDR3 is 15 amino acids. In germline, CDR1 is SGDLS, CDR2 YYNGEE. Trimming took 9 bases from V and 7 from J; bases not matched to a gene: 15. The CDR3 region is CANKPGLVIGNEQFF. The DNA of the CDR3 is TGTGCCAACAAACCGGGACTAGTAATAGGTAATGAGCAGTTCTTC.

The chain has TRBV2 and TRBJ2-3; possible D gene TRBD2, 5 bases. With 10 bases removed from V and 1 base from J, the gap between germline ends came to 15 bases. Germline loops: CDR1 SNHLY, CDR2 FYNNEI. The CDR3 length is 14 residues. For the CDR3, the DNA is TGTGCCACCTTTGGGCGGGTTGGCACAGATACGCAGTATTTT. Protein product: CATFGRVGTDTQYF. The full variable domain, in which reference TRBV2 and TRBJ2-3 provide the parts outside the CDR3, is EPEVTQTPSHQVTQMGQEVILRCVPISNHLYFYWYRQILGQKVEFLVSFYNNEISEKSEIFDDQFSVERPDGSNFTLKIRSTKLEDSAMYFCATFGRVGTDTQYFGPGTRLTVL.

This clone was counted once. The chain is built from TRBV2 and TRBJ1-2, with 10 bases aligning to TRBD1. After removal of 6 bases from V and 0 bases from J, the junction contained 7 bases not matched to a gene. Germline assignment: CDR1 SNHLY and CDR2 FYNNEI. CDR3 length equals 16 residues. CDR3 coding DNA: TGTGCCAGCAGAGTTGGACAGGGGGGATCTAACTATGGCTACACCTTC. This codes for CASRVGQGGSNYGYTF.

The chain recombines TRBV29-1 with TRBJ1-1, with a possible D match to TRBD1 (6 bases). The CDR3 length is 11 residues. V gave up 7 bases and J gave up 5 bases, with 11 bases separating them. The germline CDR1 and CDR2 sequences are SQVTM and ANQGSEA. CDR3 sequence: CSDGQPTEAFF. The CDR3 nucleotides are TGCAGCGACGGACAGCCTACTGAAGCTTTCTTT.

The CDR3 region has the DNA TGCAGCGTTGATTCGCTAGGACAGGGCCGTACTGAAGCTTTCTTT. It translates to CSVDSLGQGRTEAFF. This chain joins TRBV29-1 and TRBJ1-1; 8 positions match TRBD1. This CDR3 has 15 residues. V was clipped by 3 bases and J by 5 bases; unmatched bases: 11. Per the germline V gene, CDR1 is SQVTM and CDR2 is ANQGSEA.

CDR3 sequence: CASSRELVEQETQYF. The CDR3, as DNA: TGTGCCAGCTCACGGGAATTGGTCGAGCAAGAGACCCAGTACTTC. The chain uses TRBV18 and TRBJ2-5; D gene ambiguous. Germline-derived CDR1 and CDR2 are KGHSH and LQKENI. The CDR3 is 15 amino acids. The V and J ends lost 4 bases and 2 bases respectively, with 14 bases between them.

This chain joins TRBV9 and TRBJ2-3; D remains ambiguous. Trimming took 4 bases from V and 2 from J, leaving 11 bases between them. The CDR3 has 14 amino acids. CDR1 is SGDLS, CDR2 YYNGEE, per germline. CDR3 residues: CASSPTPVTDTQYF. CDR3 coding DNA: TGTGCCAGCAGCCCGACCCCCGTCACAGATACGCAGTATTTT.

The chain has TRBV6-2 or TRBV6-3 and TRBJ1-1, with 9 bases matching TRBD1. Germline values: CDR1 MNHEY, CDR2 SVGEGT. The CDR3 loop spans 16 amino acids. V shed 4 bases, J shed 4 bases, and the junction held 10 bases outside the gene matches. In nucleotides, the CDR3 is TGTGCCAGCAGTTTCCCGACAGGGGGGCTTTCCACTGAAGCTTTCTTT. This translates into CASSFPTGGLSTEAFF.

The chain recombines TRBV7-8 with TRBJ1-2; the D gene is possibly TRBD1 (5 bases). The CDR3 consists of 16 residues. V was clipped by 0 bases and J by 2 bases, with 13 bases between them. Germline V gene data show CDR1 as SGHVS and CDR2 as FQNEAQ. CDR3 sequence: CASSLAFGARNYGYTF. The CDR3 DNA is TGTGCCAGCAGCTTAGCGTTTGGGGCTAGGAACTATGGCTACACCTTC.

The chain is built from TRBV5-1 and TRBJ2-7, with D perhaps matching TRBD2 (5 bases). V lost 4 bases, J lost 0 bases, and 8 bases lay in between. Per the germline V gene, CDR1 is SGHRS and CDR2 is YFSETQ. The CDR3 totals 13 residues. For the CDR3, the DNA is TGCGCCAGCAGCCCCGGGGACTCCTACGAGCAGTACTTC. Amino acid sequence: CASSPGDSYEQYF.

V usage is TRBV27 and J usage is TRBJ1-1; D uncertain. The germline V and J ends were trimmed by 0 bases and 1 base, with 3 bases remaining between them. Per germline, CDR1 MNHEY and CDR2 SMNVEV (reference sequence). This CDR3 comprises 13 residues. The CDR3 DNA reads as TGTGCCAGCAGTTTATCAGCGAACACTGAAGCTTTCTTT. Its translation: CASSLSANTEAFF.

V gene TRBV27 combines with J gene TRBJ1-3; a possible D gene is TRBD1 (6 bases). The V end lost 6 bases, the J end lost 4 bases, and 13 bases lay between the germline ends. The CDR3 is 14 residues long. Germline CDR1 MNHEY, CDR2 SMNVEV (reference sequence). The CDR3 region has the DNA TGTGCCAGCAGGCCTACAGGGCAAGGAAACACCATATATTTT. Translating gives CASRPTGQGNTIYF.

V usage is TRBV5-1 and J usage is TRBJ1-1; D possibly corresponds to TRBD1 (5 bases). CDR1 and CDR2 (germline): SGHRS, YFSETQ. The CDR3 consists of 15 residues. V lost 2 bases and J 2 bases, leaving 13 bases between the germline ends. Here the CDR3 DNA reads TGCGCCAGCAGCTTTCAGGGTGGTGGCAACACTGAAGCTTTCTTT. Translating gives CASSFQGGGNTEAFF.

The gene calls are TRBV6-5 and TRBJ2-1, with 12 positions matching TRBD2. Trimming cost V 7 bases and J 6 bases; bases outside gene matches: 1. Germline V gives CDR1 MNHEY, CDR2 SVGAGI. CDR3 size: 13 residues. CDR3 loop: CASKTSGSNEQFF. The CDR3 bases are TGTGCCAGCAAGACTAGCGGGAGCAATGAGCAGTTCTTC.

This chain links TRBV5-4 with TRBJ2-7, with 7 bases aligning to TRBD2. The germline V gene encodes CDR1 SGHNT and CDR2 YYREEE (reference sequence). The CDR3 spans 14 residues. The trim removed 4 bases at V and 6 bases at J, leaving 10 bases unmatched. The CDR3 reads CASSATNRLAEQYF. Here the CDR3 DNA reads TGTGCCAGCAGCGCAACGAACCGACTAGCCGAGCAGTACTTC.

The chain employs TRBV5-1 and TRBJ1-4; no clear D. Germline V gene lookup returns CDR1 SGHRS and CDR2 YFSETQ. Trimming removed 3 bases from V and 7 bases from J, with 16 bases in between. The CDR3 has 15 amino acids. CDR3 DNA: TGCGCCAGCAGCTCAGAGACGAGAAACCTTGAAAAACTGTTTTTT. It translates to CASSSETRNLEKLFF.